Listed below are T cell receptor beta chains from one sample, sequenced in a study of OX40 agonist ivuxolimab in advanced cancers. The table came from immunoSEQ multiplex PCR; TCRdb's copy has only in-frame clones and leaves some out. Of over 95,000 clones in the sample, around 95% are singletons; the top ten hold 2% to 2.5%. The starting material was CD4+ or CD8+ T cells sorted from blood, obtained in a trial of the OX40 agonist ivuxolimab. The receptor set was obtained from an adult with an advanced solid tumor such as melanoma, head and neck, liver or kidney cancer. The CDR3 runs from the conserved cysteine through the conserved F or W. D genes are given only for firm matches. Size tells how often a clone was seen (once, few, many) or the class of an expanded clone, and some rows leave it out.

V gene: TRBV19
D gene: -
J gene: TRBJ1-3
clone size: -
CDR3 protein: CASSGQGSANTIYF
CDR3 DNA: TGTGCCAGTAGTGGCCAAGGGTCGGCGAACACCATATATTTT

V gene: TRBV9
D gene: -
J gene: TRBJ1-2
clone size: -
CDR3 protein: CASSVVGGDNYGYTF
CDR3 DNA: TGTGCCAGCAGCGTAGTAGGGGGAGACAACTATGGCTACACCTTC

V gene: TRBV27
D gene: -
J gene: TRBJ2-4
clone size: -
CDR3 protein: CASIPNRDIENIQYF
CDR3 DNA: TGTGCCAGCATTCCGAACCGGGACATAGAAAACATTCAGTACTTC

V gene: TRBV28
D gene: -
J gene: TRBJ2-2
clone size: once
CDR3 protein: CASSQGETGTGELFF
CDR3 DNA: TGTGCCAGCAGCCAAGGAGAAACGGGTACCGGGGAGCTGTTTTTT

V gene: TRBV6-5
D gene: -
J gene: TRBJ2-3
clone size: -
CDR3 protein: CATNQGGTSTDTQYF
CDR3 DNA: TGTGCCACCAACCAGGGCGGGACTAGCACAGATACGCAGTATTTT

V gene: TRBV6-5
D gene: -
J gene: TRBJ2-2
clone size: -
CDR3 protein: CASTSWQIITGELFF
CDR3 DNA: TGTGCCAGTACCTCTTGGCAGATTATCACCGGGGAGCTGTTTTTT

V gene: TRBV19
D gene: -
J gene: TRBJ1-5
clone size: -
CDR3 protein: CASSMLALVGPQHF
CDR3 DNA: TGTGCCAGTAGTATGCTTGCACTCGTTGGGCCCCAGCATTTT

V gene: TRBV5-8
D gene: -
J gene: TRBJ2-7
clone size: -
CDR3 protein: CASSLGQTISYEQYF
CDR3 DNA: TGTGCCAGCAGCTTGGGGCAGACCATATCCTACGAGCAGTACTTC

V gene: TRBV10-3
D gene: -
J gene: TRBJ1-2
clone size: -
CDR3 protein: CAISSGPNYGYTF
CDR3 DNA: TGTGCCATCAGCTCCGGGCCCAACTATGGCTACACCTTC

V gene: TRBV28
D gene: -
J gene: TRBJ2-3
clone size: once
CDR3 protein: CASSLGISSITDTQYF
CDR3 DNA: TGTGCCAGCAGTTTAGGAATTAGCTCTATCACAGATACGCAGTATTTT

V gene: TRBV2
D gene: TRBD2
J gene: TRBJ2-5
clone size: -
CDR3 protein: CASPGGKAQETQYF
CDR3 DNA: TGTGCCAGCCCGGGGGGGAAGGCACAAGAGACCCAGTACTTC

V gene: TRBV4-1
D gene: TRBD1
J gene: TRBJ1-1
clone size: -
CDR3 protein: CASSIMDREDTEAFF
CDR3 DNA: TGCGCCAGCAGCATCATGGACAGGGAAGACACTGAAGCTTTCTTT

V gene: TRBV6-1
D gene: -
J gene: TRBJ1-2
clone size: -
CDR3 protein: CASSEALVTGGYTF
CDR3 DNA: TGTGCCAGCAGTGAAGCGCTGGTTACGGGCGGCTACACCTTC

V gene: TRBV4-1
D gene: -
J gene: TRBJ2-5
clone size: -
CDR3 protein: CASSPGAVQETQYF
CDR3 DNA: TGCGCCAGCAGCCCCGGGGCAGTCCAAGAGACCCAGTACTTC

V gene: TRBV7-9
D gene: -
J gene: TRBJ1-1
clone size: -
CDR3 protein: CASSLASGARTEAFF
CDR3 DNA: TGTGCCAGCAGCTTAGCATCAGGGGCGCGGACTGAAGCTTTCTTT

V gene: TRBV18
D gene: TRBD1
J gene: TRBJ1-5
clone size: -
CDR3 protein: CASSHDRGLNQPQHF
CDR3 DNA: TGTGCCAGCTCACACGACAGGGGCCTAAATCAGCCCCAGCATTTT

V gene: TRBV6-1
D gene: -
J gene: TRBJ1-5
clone size: -
CDR3 protein: CASSQGDYQPQHF
CDR3 DNA: TGTGCCAGCAGTCAGGGAGATTATCAGCCCCAGCATTTT

V gene: TRBV30
D gene: -
J gene: TRBJ1-2
clone size: once
CDR3 protein: CAWSHYGLDYGYTF
CDR3 DNA: TGTGCCTGGAGCCACTACGGACTCGACTATGGCTACACCTTC

V gene: TRBV19
D gene: -
J gene: TRBJ1-2
clone size: -
CDR3 protein: CASFPGGPIEGYTF
CDR3 DNA: TGTGCCAGTTTTCCCGGGGGCCCCATTGAAGGCTACACCTTC

V gene: TRBV9
D gene: TRBD2
J gene: TRBJ2-1
clone size: -
CDR3 protein: CASSHRTSGELVQFF
CDR3 DNA: TGTGCCAGCAGTCATAGGACTAGCGGGGAATTGGTGCAGTTCTTC

V gene: TRBV7-9
D gene: -
J gene: TRBJ1-4
clone size: -
CDR3 protein: CASSARDLSEKLFF
CDR3 DNA: TGTGCCAGCAGCGCCCGGGATCTGAGTGAAAAACTGTTTTTT

V gene: TRBV6-5
D gene: TRBD1
J gene: TRBJ1-5
clone size: -
CDR3 protein: CASSRTGGSHQPQHF
CDR3 DNA: TGTGCCAGCAGTCGAACAGGGGGCAGTCATCAGCCCCAGCATTTT

V gene: TRBV2
D gene: TRBD1
J gene: TRBJ2-7
clone size: once
CDR3 protein: CASSETGGSYEQYF
CDR3 DNA: TGTGCCAGCAGTGAGACAGGGGGATCCTACGAGCAGTACTTC

V gene: TRBV7-3
D gene: TRBD1
J gene: TRBJ2-6
clone size: -
CDR3 protein: CASSPQTGDLPNVLTF
CDR3 DNA: TGTGCCAGCAGCCCCCAGACAGGGGATCTTCCCAACGTCCTGACTTTC

V gene: TRBV5-6
D gene: -
J gene: TRBJ2-5
clone size: -
CDR3 protein: CASSNMGGAETQYF
CDR3 DNA: TGTGCCAGCAGCAATATGGGGGGCGCAGAGACCCAGTACTTC

V gene: TRBV10-1
D gene: TRBD2
J gene: TRBJ2-7
clone size: -
CDR3 protein: CATSDGGGDHEQYF
CDR3 DNA: TGCGCGACAAGTGACGGCGGGGGTGACCACGAGCAGTACTTC

V gene: TRBV9
D gene: -
J gene: TRBJ2-6
clone size: -
CDR3 protein: CASSAAPGLLSGANVLTF
CDR3 DNA: TGTGCCAGCAGCGCAGCCCCGGGACTTCTCTCTGGGGCCAACGTCCTGACTTTC

V gene: TRBV6-6
D gene: -
J gene: TRBJ2-7
clone size: -
CDR3 protein: CASSYSEFREQYF
CDR3 DNA: TGTGCCAGCAGTTACTCAGAATTTCGGGAGCAGTACTTC

V gene: TRBV5-4
D gene: -
J gene: TRBJ2-7
clone size: -
CDR3 protein: CASSSLTGSSYEQYF
CDR3 DNA: TGTGCCAGCAGCTCACTGACCGGGAGCTCCTACGAGCAGTACTTC

V gene: TRBV19
D gene: -
J gene: TRBJ2-3
clone size: -
CDR3 protein: CATKIEEYTDTQYF
CDR3 DNA: TGTGCCACGAAGATCGAAGAATACACAGATACGCAGTATTTT

V gene: TRBV7-9
D gene: TRBD1
J gene: TRBJ1-1
clone size: -
CDR3 protein: CASSFGTGEDTEAFF
CDR3 DNA: TGTGCCAGCAGCTTCGGGACAGGTGAAGACACTGAAGCTTTCTTT

V gene: TRBV7-8
D gene: TRBD1
J gene: TRBJ1-2
clone size: -
CDR3 protein: CASSQTVGRGRANYGYTF
CDR3 DNA: TGTGCCAGCAGCCAGACTGTGGGCAGGGGGCGGGCGAACTATGGCTACACCTTC

V gene: TRBV11-2
D gene: -
J gene: TRBJ1-3
clone size: -
CDR3 protein: CASSLGGVGNTIYF
CDR3 DNA: TGTGCCAGCAGCTTAGGAGGGGTCGGAAACACCATATATTTT

V gene: TRBV7-9
D gene: -
J gene: TRBJ2-7
clone size: -
CDR3 protein: CASSPVSRKEQYF
CDR3 DNA: TGTGCCAGCAGCCCCGTGTCGCGGAAAGAGCAGTACTTC

V gene: TRBV11-2
D gene: -
J gene: TRBJ1-1
clone size: -
CDR3 protein: CASSLGQGGTEAFF
CDR3 DNA: TGTGCCAGCAGCTTAGGTCAGGGAGGGACTGAAGCTTTCTTT

V gene: TRBV30
D gene: TRBD1
J gene: TRBJ1-5
clone size: -
CDR3 protein: CAWSITGQGDQPQHF
CDR3 DNA: TGTGCCTGGAGTATCACTGGACAGGGGGATCAGCCCCAGCATTTT

V gene: TRBV7-8
D gene: TRBD1
J gene: TRBJ1-5
clone size: -
CDR3 protein: CASCRDSHQPQHF
CDR3 DNA: TGTGCCAGCTGTAGGGACAGCCATCAGCCCCAGCATTTT

V gene: TRBV19
D gene: TRBD1
J gene: TRBJ2-7
clone size: once
CDR3 protein: CASSVGQGGSYEQYF
CDR3 DNA: TGTGCCAGTAGCGTTGGACAGGGGGGCTCCTACGAGCAGTACTTC

V gene: TRBV9
D gene: -
J gene: TRBJ2-5
clone size: once
CDR3 protein: CASTVGGAGNQETQYF
CDR3 DNA: TGTGCCAGCACCGTGGGCGGAGCGGGCAACCAAGAGACCCAGTACTTC

V gene: TRBV6-1
D gene: TRBD2
J gene: TRBJ2-1
clone size: -
CDR3 protein: CASSEEVAGGNEQFF
CDR3 DNA: TGTGCCAGCAGTGAGGAGGTAGCGGGAGGAAATGAGCAGTTCTTC

V gene: TRBV11-2
D gene: -
J gene: TRBJ1-2
clone size: -
CDR3 protein: CASSLEGAYGYTF
CDR3 DNA: TGTGCCAGCAGCTTAGAGGGCGCATATGGCTACACCTTC

V gene: TRBV18
D gene: TRBD1
J gene: TRBJ2-7
clone size: -
CDR3 protein: CASSPSDRARFYEQYF
CDR3 DNA: TGTGCCAGCTCACCATCGGACAGGGCCCGATTCTACGAGCAGTACTTC

V gene: TRBV5-1
D gene: -
J gene: TRBJ2-3
clone size: -
CDR3 protein: CASSLTSTDTQYF
CDR3 DNA: TGCGCCAGCAGCTTGACGAGCACAGATACGCAGTATTTT

V gene: TRBV6-5
D gene: -
J gene: TRBJ2-7
clone size: -
CDR3 protein: CASSYSEFREQYF
CDR3 DNA: TGTGCCAGCAGTTACTCAGAATTTCGGGAGCAGTACTTC

V gene: TRBV13
D gene: TRBD1
J gene: TRBJ1-2
clone size: -
CDR3 protein: CASSLTGEVGGYTF
CDR3 DNA: TGTGCCAGCAGCTTGACAGGGGAGGTAGGAGGCTACACCTTC

V gene: TRBV27
D gene: -
J gene: TRBJ2-5
clone size: -
CDR3 protein: CASSLWIGETQYF
CDR3 DNA: TGTGCCAGCAGTTTATGGATCGGAGAGACCCAGTACTTC

V gene: TRBV7-9
D gene: -
J gene: TRBJ1-6
clone size: -
CDR3 protein: CASRSEGGPYDSNSPLHF
CDR3 DNA: TGTGCCAGCAGATCCGAGGGGGGCCCCTATGATAGCAATTCACCCCTCCACTTT

V gene: TRBV7-2
D gene: -
J gene: TRBJ2-2
clone size: -
CDR3 protein: CASSRPGQNTGELFF
CDR3 DNA: TGTGCCAGCAGCCGGCCGGGACAGAACACCGGGGAGCTGTTTTTT

V gene: TRBV19
D gene: TRBD2
J gene: TRBJ2-5
clone size: -
CDR3 protein: CASRPGIAGHETQYF
CDR3 DNA: TGTGCCAGTAGACCCGGGATAGCGGGGCATGAGACCCAGTACTTC

V gene: TRBV27
D gene: -
J gene: TRBJ1-1
clone size: -
CDR3 protein: CASSLTGAGGTEAFF
CDR3 DNA: TGTGCCAGCAGTTTAACAGGTGCCGGGGGCACTGAAGCTTTCTTT

V gene: TRBV9
D gene: -
J gene: TRBJ2-1
clone size: -
CDR3 protein: CASSVATDPYNEQFF
CDR3 DNA: TGTGCCAGCAGCGTAGCTACGGATCCCTACAATGAGCAGTTCTTC